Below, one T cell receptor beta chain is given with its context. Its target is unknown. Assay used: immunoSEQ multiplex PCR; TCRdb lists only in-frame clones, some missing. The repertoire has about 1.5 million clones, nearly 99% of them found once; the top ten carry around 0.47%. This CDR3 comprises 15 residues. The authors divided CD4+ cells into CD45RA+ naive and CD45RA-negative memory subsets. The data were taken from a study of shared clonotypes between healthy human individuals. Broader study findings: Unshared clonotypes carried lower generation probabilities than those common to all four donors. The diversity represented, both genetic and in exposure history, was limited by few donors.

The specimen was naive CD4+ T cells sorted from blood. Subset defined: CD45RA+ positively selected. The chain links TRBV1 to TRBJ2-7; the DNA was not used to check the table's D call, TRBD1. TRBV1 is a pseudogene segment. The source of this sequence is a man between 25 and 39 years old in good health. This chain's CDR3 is CTSSQGDRGAYEQYF. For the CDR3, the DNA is TGCACCAGCAGCCAAGGAGACAGGGGAGCGTACGAGCAGTACTTC.